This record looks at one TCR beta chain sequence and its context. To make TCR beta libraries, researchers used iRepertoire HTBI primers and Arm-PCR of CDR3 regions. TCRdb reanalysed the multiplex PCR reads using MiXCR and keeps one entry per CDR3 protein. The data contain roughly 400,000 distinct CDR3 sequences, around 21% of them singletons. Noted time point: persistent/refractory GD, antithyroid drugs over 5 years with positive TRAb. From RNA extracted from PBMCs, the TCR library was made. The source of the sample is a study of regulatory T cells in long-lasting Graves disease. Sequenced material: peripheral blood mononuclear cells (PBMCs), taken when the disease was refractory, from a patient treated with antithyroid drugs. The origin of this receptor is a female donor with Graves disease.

The CDR3 loop reads CASSPDRLVRSYNEQFF. The CDR3 DNA follows: TGTGCCAGCAGCCCCGACCGACTAGTGCGGTCCTACAATGAGCAGTTCTTC. The chain carries TRBV11-1 and TRBJ2-1; tentatively, D is TRBD2 (6 bases). Trimming took off 5 bases at V and 1 base at J, with 18 bases between the two ends. Germline loops: CDR1 SGHAT, CDR2 FQDESV (reference sequence). There are 17 residues in the CDR3.